The text below deals with one TCR beta chain. Its target is unknown. This sample was taken from a study of T-cell memory formation after mild COVID-19. Across the study: TCR clusters mostly belonged to single donors.

Each CDR3 protein gets one entry after TCRdb re-called the 5' RACE reads with MiXCR. Of around 200,000 distinct CDR3 sequences detected, roughly 18% appear once; the ten largest clones hold 3.9%. Study-level results: Day 15 to 85 contracting clones showed balanced CD4/CD8; later expanders leaned CD4+. Pre-infection memory held some responding clones, suggesting pre-existing cross-reactive T cells responded.

Trimming removed 5 bases from V and 15 bases from J; junction bases left unmatched: 19. Germline values: CDR1 SGHTA, CDR2 FQGNSA. This CDR3 is 16 amino acids long. The sequence was collected from a young man who had mild COVID-19 (a few samples of this study predate the infection). Cell type and time point are not known. The source material was PBMCs or a T cell subset sorted from them (not recorded which). V gene TRBV7-2 combines with J gene TRBJ2-1; 10 nucleotides agree with TRBD2. The CDR3 nucleotides read TGTGCCAGCAGCCCATTAGGGGTTACCAGCGGGGGGGCCCCGTTCTTC. It yields the protein CASSPLGVTSGGAPFF.